This TCR beta chain was captured in a study of regulatory T cells in long-lasting Graves disease. Whole-study results and caveats: A greater number of public clonotypes (under 3,000) was shared by persistent patients than by new patients (over 900). TRBV28 was favored in persistent disease, as were TRBJ1-2 and TRBJ2-5.

Note on this clonotype: Its antigen is as yet unknown.

Germline CDR1 and CDR2: LGHDT and YNNKEL (reference sequence). CDR3 length equals 17 residues. V lost 0 bases, J lost 1 base, and 13 bases lay in between. Construction of the TCR beta libraries employed iRepertoire HTBI primers in conjunction with Arm-PCR of CDR3 regions. A single record per CDR3 protein comes from TCRdb applying MiXCR to the multiplex PCR reads. Among about 610,000 distinct CDR3 sequences listed, 15% to 20% were seen once. Time point here: newly diagnosed GD, antithyroid drugs for less than 3 months. With RNA extracted from PBMCs as input, the TCR library was made. The sample was also reused in another study, on T cells in Graves' hyperthyroidism and ophthalmopathy.

This receptor was obtained from a man aged 18 to 29 with Graves disease. Source: peripheral blood mononuclear cells (PBMCs), taken at new diagnosis, from a patient treated with antithyroid drugs. This chain connects TRBV3-1 to TRBJ1-3; unclear D gene. In DNA, the CDR3 is TGTGCCAGCAGCCAAGACGCCCTCAGCGTATCTGGAAACACCATATATTTT. Amino acid sequence: CASSQDALSVSGNTIYF.